The 11 T cell receptor beta chains given below trace back to one sample, sequenced in a study of shared clonotypes between healthy human individuals. Sequencing was performed with immunoSEQ multiplex PCR; in TCRdb, only in-frame clones are kept and a portion is missing. The sample carries 600,000 to 800,000 clones, roughly 72% recorded once. Sequenced input: memory CD4+ T cells sorted from blood. Indicated subset: CD45RA-negative fraction. All receptors come from a woman in her thirties in good health.

The gene calls are TRBV7-7 and TRBJ2-5; the D gene is possibly TRBD1 (6 bases). The CDR3 covers 13 residues. Germline CDR1 SSHAT, CDR2 FNYEAQ (reference sequence). V lost 2 bases and J lost 5, with 9 bases in between. The CDR3 region is CASSLPGAETQYF. The DNA of the CDR3 is TGTGCCAGCAGCTTACCAGGGGCGGAGACCCAGTACTTC.

This clone was detected only a few times. The V gene is TRBV10-1, the J gene TRBJ2-7; 10 bases are shared with TRBD1. This CDR3 contains 15 residues. Germline V gives CDR1 WNHNN, CDR2 SYGVQD (reference sequence). V was pared by 7 bases and J by 6 bases, with 12 bases of the junction left unmatched. CDR3 DNA: TGCGCCAGCACTCAAGGGGGGACAGGGGAGTCCGAGCAGTACTTC. Translated, it gives CASTQGGTGESEQYF.

This clone came up a few times. The chain is built from TRBV21-1 and TRBJ2-5. TRBV21-1 is a pseudogene segment. CDR3 length: 16 residues. In nucleotides, the CDR3 is TGTGCCAGCAGCAAAAGGGGGGACCGAGCTCCAGAGACCCAGTACTTC. Protein: CASSKRGDRAPETQYF.

The chain joins TRBV28 to TRBJ2-6; tentative D call: TRBD2 (6 bases). The V end lost 4 bases, the J end lost 2 bases, and 18 bases lay between the germline ends. From germline, CDR1 is MDHEN and CDR2 SYDVKM. The CDR3 sequence is 18 residues long. For the CDR3, the DNA is TGTGCCAGCAGTTCCCTGACCTTCGGGAGCACTGGGGCCAACGTCCTGACTTTC. As protein: CASSSLTFGSTGANVLTF. Together with reference TRBV28 and TRBJ2-6, the CDR3 gives the full variable domain: DVKVTQSSRYLVKRTGEKVFLECVQDMDHENMFWYRQDPGLGLRLIYFSYDVKMKEKGDIPEGYSVSREKKERFSLILESASTNQTSMYLCASSSLTFGSTGANVLTFGAGSRLTVL.

The chain has TRBV29-1 and TRBJ1-2; D gene uncertain. V lost 7 bases to trimming and J lost 6 bases, with 15 bases between them. Looked up from germline, CDR1 is SQVTM and CDR2 is ANQGSEA. CDR3 length equals 12 residues. The CDR3, as DNA: TGCAGCGCTTCCGAGATAGGAGATGGCTACACCTTC. As protein: CSASEIGDGYTF.

This chain links TRBV28 with TRBJ2-4; tentatively, D is TRBD2 (6 bases). The CDR3 contains 14 residues. The V gene lost 4 bases and the J gene lost 4 bases, with 11 bases spanning the gap. Germline V lookup: CDR1 MDHEN, CDR2 SYDVKM. CDR3: CASSSTAGKNIQYF. The CDR3 DNA reads TGTGCCAGCAGTTCAACGGCGGGAAAAAACATTCAGTACTTC.

The chain is built from TRBV4-1 and TRBJ1-2, with 12 bases lining up with TRBD1. Germline CDR1 MGHRA, CDR2 YSYEKL. CDR3 length equals 21 residues. Trimming at V came to 3 bases and at J to 5 bases, leaving 22 bases not matched to a gene. In DNA, the CDR3 is TGCGCCAGCAGCCATCTTAGGACCCGGGACAGGGGGCCCAAAAAGCAATATGGCTACACCTTC. Translating gives CASSHLRTRDRGPKKQYGYTF.

This chain uses TRBV15 with TRBJ2-6; 7 nucleotides agree with TRBD1. This CDR3 comprises 18 residues. The germline CDR1 and CDR2 sequences are LNHNV and YYDKDF (reference sequence). With V trimmed by 2 bases and J by 4 bases, 11 bases remained unmatched. The DNA of the CDR3 is TGTGCCACCAGCAGACCCGGGACAGTGAGCCTAGGGGCCAACGTCCTGACTTTC. Its protein is CATSRPGTVSLGANVLTF.

This chain links TRBV14 with TRBJ2-7; TRBD2 matches 8 bases. Germline V gene sequence: CDR1 SGHDN, CDR2 FVKESK. V was pared by 2 bases and J by 3 bases, with 6 bases of the junction left unmatched. The CDR3 consists of 15 residues. In nucleotides, the CDR3 is TGTGCCAGCAGCCAACAAAGCGGGGGTCTCTACGAGCAGTACTTC. It yields the protein CASSQQSGGLYEQYF.

CDR3 in DNA: TGTGCCAGCCTCCGGGATGGGGAACAGCCCCAGCATTTT. Translation gives CASLRDGEQPQHF. The rearrangement joins TRBV21-1 to TRBJ1-5. TRBV21-1 is described as a pseudogene. The CDR3 length is 13 residues.

This clone was observed many times. This chain links TRBV2 with TRBJ2-1; 12 bases line up with TRBD2. With V trimmed by 5 bases and J by 8 bases, 7 bases remained unmatched. The germline V gene has CDR1 SNHLY and CDR2 FYNNEI. This CDR3 region has 15 residues. The CDR3 is CASSQRLAGVHEQFF. The CDR3 DNA follows: TGTGCCAGCAGTCAACGACTAGCGGGAGTGCATGAGCAGTTCTTC.